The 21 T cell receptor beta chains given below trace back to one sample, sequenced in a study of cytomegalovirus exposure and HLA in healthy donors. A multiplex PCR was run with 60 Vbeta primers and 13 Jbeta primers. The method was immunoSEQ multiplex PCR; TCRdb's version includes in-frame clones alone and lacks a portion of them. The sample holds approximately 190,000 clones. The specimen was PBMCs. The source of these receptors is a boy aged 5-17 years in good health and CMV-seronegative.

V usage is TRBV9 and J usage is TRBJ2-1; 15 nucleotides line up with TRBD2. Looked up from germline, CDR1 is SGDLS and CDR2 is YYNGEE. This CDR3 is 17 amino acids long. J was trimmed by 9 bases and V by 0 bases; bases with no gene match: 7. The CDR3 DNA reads TGTGCCAGCAGCGTAGTTGGGACTAGCGGGGGGCACGGTGAGCAGTTCTTC. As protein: CASSVVGTSGGHGEQFF.

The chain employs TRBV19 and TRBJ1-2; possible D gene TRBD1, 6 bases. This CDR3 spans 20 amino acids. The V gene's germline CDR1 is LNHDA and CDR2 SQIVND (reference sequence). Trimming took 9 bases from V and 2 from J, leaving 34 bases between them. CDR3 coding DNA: TGTGCCAGCAGTCTAGAGAAACTCGACAGGATCGGCAAATTAAACTATGGCTACACCTTC. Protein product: CASSLEKLDRIGKLNYGYTF.

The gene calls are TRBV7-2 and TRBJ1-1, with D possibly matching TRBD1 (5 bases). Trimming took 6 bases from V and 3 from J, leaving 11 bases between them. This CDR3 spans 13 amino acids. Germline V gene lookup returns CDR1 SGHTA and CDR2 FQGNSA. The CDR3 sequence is CASRGRWDTEAFF. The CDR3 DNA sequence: TGTGCCAGCAGGGGGCGGTGGGACACTGAAGCTTTCTTT. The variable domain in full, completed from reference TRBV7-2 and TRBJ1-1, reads GAGVSQSPSNKVTEKGKDVELRCDPISGHTALYWYRQSLGQGLEFLIYFQGNSAPDKSGLPSDRFSAERTGGSVSTLTIQRTQQEDSAVYLCASRGRWDTEAFFGQGTRLTVV.

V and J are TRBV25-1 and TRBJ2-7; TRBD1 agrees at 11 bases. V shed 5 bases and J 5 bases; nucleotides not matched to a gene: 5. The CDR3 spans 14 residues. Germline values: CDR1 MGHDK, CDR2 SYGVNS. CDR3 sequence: CASSPGQGDHEQYF. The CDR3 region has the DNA TGTGCCAGCAGTCCGGGACAGGGGGACCACGAGCAGTACTTC.

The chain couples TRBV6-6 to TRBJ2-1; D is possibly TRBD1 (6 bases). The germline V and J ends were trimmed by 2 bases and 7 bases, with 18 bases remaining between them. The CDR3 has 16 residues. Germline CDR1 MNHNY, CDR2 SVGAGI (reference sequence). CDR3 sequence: CASSYPPFYRENEQFF. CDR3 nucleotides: TGTGCCAGCAGTTACCCACCATTCTACAGGGAAAATGAGCAGTTCTTC.

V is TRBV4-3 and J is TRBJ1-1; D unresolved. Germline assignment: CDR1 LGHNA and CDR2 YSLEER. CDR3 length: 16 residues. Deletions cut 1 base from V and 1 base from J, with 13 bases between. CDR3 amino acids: CASSQGYSRPNTEAFF. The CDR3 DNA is TGCGCCAGCAGCCAAGGGTACAGCCGGCCGAACACTGAAGCTTTCTTT.

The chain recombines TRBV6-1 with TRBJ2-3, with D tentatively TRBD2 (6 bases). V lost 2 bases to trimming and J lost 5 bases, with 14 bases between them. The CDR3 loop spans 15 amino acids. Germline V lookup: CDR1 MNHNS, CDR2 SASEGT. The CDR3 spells CASSEQAGFLDTQYF. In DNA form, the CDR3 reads TGTGCCAGCAGTGAACAGGCGGGGTTCTTAGATACGCAGTATTTT.

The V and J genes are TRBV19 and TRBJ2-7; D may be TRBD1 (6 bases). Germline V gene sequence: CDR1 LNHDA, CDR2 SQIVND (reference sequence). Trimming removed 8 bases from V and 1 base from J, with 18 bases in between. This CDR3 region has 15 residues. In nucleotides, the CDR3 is TGTGCCAGTTCCGCGCCGGACAGAGGATCCTACGAGCAGTACTTC. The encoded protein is CASSAPDRGSYEQYF.

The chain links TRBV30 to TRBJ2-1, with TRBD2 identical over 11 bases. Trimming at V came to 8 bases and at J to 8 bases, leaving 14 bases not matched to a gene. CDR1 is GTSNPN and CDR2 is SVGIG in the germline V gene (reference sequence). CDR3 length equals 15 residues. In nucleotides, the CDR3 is TGTGCCGGCACCGGGACTAGCGGAAAATGGGATGAGCAGTTCTTC. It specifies CAGTGTSGKWDEQFF.

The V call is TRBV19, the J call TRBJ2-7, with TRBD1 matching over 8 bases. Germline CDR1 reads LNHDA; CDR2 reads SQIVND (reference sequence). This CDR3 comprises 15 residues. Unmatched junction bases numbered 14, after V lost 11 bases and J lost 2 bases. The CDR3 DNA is TGTGCCTCCCAGCCAACAGGGGGGATTACCTACGAGCAGTACTTC. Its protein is CASQPTGGITYEQYF.

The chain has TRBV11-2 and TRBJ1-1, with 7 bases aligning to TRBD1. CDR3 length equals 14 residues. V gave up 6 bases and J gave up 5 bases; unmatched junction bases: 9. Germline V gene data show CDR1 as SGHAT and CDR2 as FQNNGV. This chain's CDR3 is CASRQTGKGTEAFF. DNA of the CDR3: TGTGCCAGCAGGCAGACAGGGAAGGGGACTGAAGCTTTCTTT.

CDR3: CASSLVSSYEQYF. The CDR3 bases are TGCGCCAGCAGCTTGGTGAGCTCCTACGAGCAGTACTTC. The rearrangement uses TRBV5-1 and TRBJ2-7; no firm D call. This CDR3 is built from 13 residues. Per the germline V gene, CDR1 is SGHRS and CDR2 is YFSETQ. Between the trimmed V and J ends, which lost 0 bases and 0 bases, there was a span of 4 bases.

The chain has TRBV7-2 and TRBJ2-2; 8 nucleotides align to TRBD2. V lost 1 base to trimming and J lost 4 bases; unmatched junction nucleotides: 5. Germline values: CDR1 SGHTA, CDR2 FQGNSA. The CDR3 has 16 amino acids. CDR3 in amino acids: CASSLVAGRATGELFF. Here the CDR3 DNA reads TGTGCCAGCAGCTTAGTAGCGGGGCGAGCCACCGGGGAGCTGTTTTTT. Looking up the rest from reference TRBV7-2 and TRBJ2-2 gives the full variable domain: GAGVSQSPSNKVTEKGKDVELRCDPISGHTALYWYRQSLGQGLEFLIYFQGNSAPDKSGLPSDRFSAERTGGSVSTLTIQRTQQEDSAVYLCASSLVAGRATGELFFGEGSRLTVL.

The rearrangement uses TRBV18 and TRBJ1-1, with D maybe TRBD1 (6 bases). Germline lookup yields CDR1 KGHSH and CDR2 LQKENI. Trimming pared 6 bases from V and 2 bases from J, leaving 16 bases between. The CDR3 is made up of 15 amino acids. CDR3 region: CASSGDISLNTEAFF. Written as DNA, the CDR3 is TGTGCCAGCTCGGGGGACATTTCACTCAACACTGAAGCTTTCTTT.

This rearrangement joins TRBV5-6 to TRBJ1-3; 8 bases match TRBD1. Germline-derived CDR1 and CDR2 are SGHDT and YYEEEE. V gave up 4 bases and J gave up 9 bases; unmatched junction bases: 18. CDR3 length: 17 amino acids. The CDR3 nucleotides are TGTGCCAGCAGCATCCGACAGGGGCGTAGGGGATGGGGCACCATATATTTT. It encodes CASSIRQGRRGWGTIYF.

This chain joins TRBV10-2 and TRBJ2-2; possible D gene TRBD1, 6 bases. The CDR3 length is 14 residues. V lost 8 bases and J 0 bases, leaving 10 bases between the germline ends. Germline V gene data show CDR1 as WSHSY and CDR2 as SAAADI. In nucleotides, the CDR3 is TGCGCCAGCCGACAGGCTACGAACACCGGGGAGCTGTTTTTT. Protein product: CASRQATNTGELFF.

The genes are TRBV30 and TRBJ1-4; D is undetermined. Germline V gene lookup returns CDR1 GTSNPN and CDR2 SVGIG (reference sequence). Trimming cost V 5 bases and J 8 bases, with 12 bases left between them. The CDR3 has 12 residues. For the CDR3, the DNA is TGTGCCTGGTCCGCTAGCGACGAAAAACTGTTTTTT. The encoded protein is CAWSASDEKLFF.

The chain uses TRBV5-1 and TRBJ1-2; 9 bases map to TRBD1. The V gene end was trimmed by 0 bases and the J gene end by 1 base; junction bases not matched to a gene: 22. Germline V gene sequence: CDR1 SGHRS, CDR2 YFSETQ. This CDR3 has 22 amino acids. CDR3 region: CASSLARPGLRLDRGSNYGYTF. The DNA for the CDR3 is TGCGCCAGCAGCTTGGCCCGGCCGGGCTTACGCCTGGACAGGGGCAGTAACTATGGCTACACCTTC. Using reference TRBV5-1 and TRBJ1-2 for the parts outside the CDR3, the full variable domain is KAGVTQTPRYLIKTRGQQVTLSCSPISGHRSVSWYQQTPGQGLQFLFEYFSETQRNKGNFPGRFSGRQFSNSRSEMNVSTLELGDSALYLCASSLARPGLRLDRGSNYGYTFGSGTRLTVV.

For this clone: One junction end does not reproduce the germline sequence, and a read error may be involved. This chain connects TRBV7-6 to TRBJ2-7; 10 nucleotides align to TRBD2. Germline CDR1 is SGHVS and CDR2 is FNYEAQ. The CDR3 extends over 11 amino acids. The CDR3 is CASTPDLAGDF. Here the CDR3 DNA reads TGTGCCAGCACCCCTGATCTAGCGGGGGACTTC.

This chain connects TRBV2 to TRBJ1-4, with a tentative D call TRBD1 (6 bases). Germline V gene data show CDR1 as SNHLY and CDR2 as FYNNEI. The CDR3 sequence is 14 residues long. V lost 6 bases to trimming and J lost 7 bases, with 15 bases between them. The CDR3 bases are TGTGCCAGCAGCAGGGGAAATAGGATTGAAAAACTGTTTTTT. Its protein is CASSRGNRIEKLFF. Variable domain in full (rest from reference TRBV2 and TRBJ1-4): EPEVTQTPSHQVTQMGQEVILRCVPISNHLYFYWYRQILGQKVEFLVSFYNNEISEKSEIFDDQFSVERPDGSNFTLKIRSTKLEDSAMYFCASSRGNRIEKLFFGSGTQLSVL.

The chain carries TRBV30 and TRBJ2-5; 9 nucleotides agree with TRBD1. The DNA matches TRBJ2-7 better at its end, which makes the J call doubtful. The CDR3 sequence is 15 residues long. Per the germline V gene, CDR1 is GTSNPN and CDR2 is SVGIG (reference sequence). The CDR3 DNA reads TGTGCCTGGAGTGTAGGGACAGGGATAGCCTACGAGCAGTACTTC. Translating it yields CAWSVGTGIAYEQYF.